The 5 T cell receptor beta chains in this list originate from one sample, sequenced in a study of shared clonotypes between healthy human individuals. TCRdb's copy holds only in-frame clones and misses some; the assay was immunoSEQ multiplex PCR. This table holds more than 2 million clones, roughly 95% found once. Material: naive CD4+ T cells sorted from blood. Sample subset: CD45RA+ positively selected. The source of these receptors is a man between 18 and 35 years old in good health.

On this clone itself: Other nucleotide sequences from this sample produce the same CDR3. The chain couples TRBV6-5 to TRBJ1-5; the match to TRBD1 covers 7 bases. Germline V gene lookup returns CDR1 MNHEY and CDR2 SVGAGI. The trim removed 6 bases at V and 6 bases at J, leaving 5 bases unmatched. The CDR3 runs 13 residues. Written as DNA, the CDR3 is TGTGCCAGCAGCAGACAGGGAGGTCAGCCCCAGCATTTT. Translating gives CASSRQGGQPQHF.

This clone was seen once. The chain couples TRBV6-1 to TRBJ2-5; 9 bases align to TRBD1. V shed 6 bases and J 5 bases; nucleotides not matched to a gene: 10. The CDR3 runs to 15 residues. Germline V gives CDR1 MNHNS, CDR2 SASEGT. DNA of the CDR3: TGTGCCAGCAGAGTTGGACAGGGGAGCTGGGAGACCCAGTACTTC. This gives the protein CASRVGQGSWETQYF.

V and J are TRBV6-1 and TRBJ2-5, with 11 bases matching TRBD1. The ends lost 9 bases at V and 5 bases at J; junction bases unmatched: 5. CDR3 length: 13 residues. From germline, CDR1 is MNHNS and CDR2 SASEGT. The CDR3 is CASWTGGWETQYF. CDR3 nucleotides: TGTGCCAGTTGGACAGGGGGCTGGGAGACCCAGTACTTC.

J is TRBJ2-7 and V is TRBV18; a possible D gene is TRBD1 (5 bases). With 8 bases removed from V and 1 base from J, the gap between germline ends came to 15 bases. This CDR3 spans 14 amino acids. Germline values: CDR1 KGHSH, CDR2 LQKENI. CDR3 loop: CASTQTVWSYEQYF. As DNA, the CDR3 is TGTGCCAGCACCCAGACAGTTTGGTCCTACGAGCAGTACTTC.

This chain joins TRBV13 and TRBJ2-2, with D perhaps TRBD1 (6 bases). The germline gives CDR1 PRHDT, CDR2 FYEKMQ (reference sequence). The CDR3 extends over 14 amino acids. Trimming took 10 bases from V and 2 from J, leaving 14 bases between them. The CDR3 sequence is CATPRDINTGELFF. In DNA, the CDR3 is TGTGCCACACCCCGGGACATAAACACCGGGGAGCTGTTTTTT. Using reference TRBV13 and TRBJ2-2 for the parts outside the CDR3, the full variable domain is AAGVIQSPRHLIKEKRETATLKCYPIPRHDTVYWYQQGPGQDPQFLISFYEKMQSDKGSIPDRFSAQQFSDYHSELNMSSLELGDSALYFCATPRDINTGELFFGEGSRLTVL.